Shown below are 3 T cell receptor beta chains from a single sample sequenced in a study of shared clonotypes between healthy human individuals. It was CD45RO-negative cells, positively selected for CCR7, that made up naive CD8 cells, with terminally differentiated effector memory CD45RA+ cells excluded. The assay was immunoSEQ multiplex PCR, and TCRdb's table has in-frame clones only and misses some. This sample yields hundreds of thousands of clones, of which roughly 98% are seen a single time; 0.3% belongs to the top ten. The specimen was naive CD8+ T cells sorted from blood. The receptors derive from a man between 25 and 39 years old in good health.

This chain joins TRBV19 and TRBJ1-5; D unresolved. V lost 5 bases and J 9 bases, leaving 8 bases between the germline ends. This CDR3 comprises 11 residues. The germline V gene encodes CDR1 LNHDA and CDR2 SQIVND (reference sequence). The CDR3 DNA reads TGTGCCAGTAGTGCGGGCGGGCCCCAGCATTTT. Protein sequence: CASSAGGPQHF.

The chain combines TRBV29-1 with TRBJ1-1, with D possibly TRBD1 on 5 matching bases. Germline V gives CDR1 SQVTM, CDR2 ANQGSEA. The CDR3 consists of 15 residues. V was clipped by 0 bases and J by 3 bases, with 14 bases between them. This CDR3 is CSVEDWGVVYTEAFF. The CDR3 DNA reads as TGCAGCGTTGAAGACTGGGGGGTGGTGTACACTGAAGCTTTCTTT.

This rearrangement joins TRBV6-5 to TRBJ2-7; 7 bases agree with TRBD1. The junction had 4 bases not matched to a gene; V was cut back by 2 bases and J by 3 bases. This CDR3 is 14 amino acids long. CDR1 MNHEY and CDR2 SVGAGI come from the germline V gene. CDR3: CASSYRDSVYEQYF. DNA for the CDR3: TGTGCCAGCAGTTACCGGGACAGCGTCTACGAGCAGTACTTC.